The 17 T cell receptor beta chains given below trace back to one sample, sequenced in a study of blood T cell repertoires in COVID-19 (dated by TCRdb to the early 2020s). Libraries came from the immunoSEQ multiplex PCR assay. Sourced from immuneACCESS, this table was stored by TCRdb with only in-frame sequences that have V and J called. A share of the clones is absent; for the studies checked, an unresolved V gene accounts for under half, and the remainder has no known explanation. The sample table contains 300,000 to 450,000 clones; only one count was recorded for about 90% of them. The ten biggest clones cover approximately 1.2% of the sample. The sample was PBMCs or T cells enriched from blood (not recorded which). The receptors derive from a young man who had recovered from COVID-19.

The table lists this clone with a few counts. The V gene is TRBV4-1, the J gene TRBJ2-2, with TRBD2 as a possible D gene (5 bases). Per germline, CDR1 MGHRA and CDR2 YSYEKL. V lost 0 bases and J lost 1, with 9 bases in between. The CDR3 runs 16 residues. The CDR3 protein is CASSQEGSGNTGELFF. The CDR3 bases are TGCGCCAGCAGCCAAGAAGGAAGCGGGAACACCGGGGAGCTGTTTTTT.

The rearrangement joins TRBV6-5 to TRBJ2-1, with 7 bases identical to TRBD2. Germline CDR1 reads MNHEY; CDR2 reads SVGAGI. The V segment lost 8 bases and the J segment 2 bases; nucleotides outside the gene matches: 9. The CDR3 runs to 15 residues. CDR3 nucleotide sequence: TGTGCCAGCCCTCCATCCGGACTAGCCTACAATGAGCAGTTCTTC. Amino acid sequence: CASPPSGLAYNEQFF.

J is TRBJ2-7 and V is TRBV5-1; tentatively, D is TRBD2 (5 bases). Germline lookup yields CDR1 SGHRS and CDR2 YFSETQ. This CDR3 is 15 amino acids long. Trimming stripped 4 bases from V and 0 bases from J, with 14 bases between. The CDR3, as DNA: TGCGCCAGCAGCCCACTAGGTTCAAGCTCCTACGAGCAGTACTTC. This sequence encodes CASSPLGSSSYEQYF.

The chain combines TRBV5-4 with TRBJ1-5; tentative D call: TRBD1 (6 bases). This CDR3 has 17 amino acids. From germline, CDR1 is SGHNT and CDR2 YYREEE (reference sequence). V was cut by 4 bases and J by 0 bases, with 17 bases left in between. The CDR3 bases are TGTGCCAGCAGCACAACCCCGGACAGTGATAGCAATCAGCCCCAGCATTTT. This translates into CASSTTPDSDSNQPQHF.

CDR3 in amino acids: CASSSQGTTGNTIYF. DNA for the CDR3: TGTGCCAGCAGTTCCCAGGGAACAACTGGAAACACCATATATTTT. The rearrangement links TRBV3-1 (or the pseudogene TRBV3-2) to TRBJ1-3; D is possibly TRBD1 (5 bases). The V end was cut by 6 bases, the J end by 2 bases, with 14 bases between. CDR1 and CDR2 from the germline V gene are LGHDT and YNNKEL (reference sequence). There are 15 residues in the CDR3.

V usage is TRBV2 and J usage is TRBJ2-3; a possible D gene is TRBD2 (6 bases). Deletions cut 6 bases from V and 7 bases from J, with 11 bases between. There are 12 residues in the CDR3. The germline gives CDR1 SNHLY, CDR2 FYNNEI. The CDR3 protein is CASSSLANTQYF. DNA for the CDR3: TGTGCCAGCAGCTCACTAGCTAATACGCAGTATTTT.

The chain couples TRBV4-3 to TRBJ2-5; D gene ambiguous. CDR3 length equals 13 residues. The germline V gene encodes CDR1 LGHNA and CDR2 YSLEER. Trimming took off 3 bases at V and 2 bases at J, with 7 bases between the two ends. DNA of the CDR3: TGCGCCAGCAGCCAGAGGCTACAAGAGACCCAGTACTTC. Protein: CASSQRLQETQYF.

This chain uses TRBV6-2 or TRBV6-3 with TRBJ2-1; 14 bases match TRBD2. Germline CDR1 MNHEY, CDR2 SVGEGT. Germline trimming cut 5 bases from V and 10 bases from J; bases unmatched to any gene: 10. This CDR3 is 16 amino acids long. CDR3 amino acids: CASSRVGTSGGREQFF. The CDR3 bases are TGTGCCAGCAGTCGCGTCGGGACTAGCGGGGGTCGAGAGCAGTTCTTC.

The chain joins TRBV19 to TRBJ1-2; D is perhaps TRBD1 (5 bases). The CDR3 is 12 amino acids. Germline CDR1 and CDR2: LNHDA and SQIVND (reference sequence). Trimming took off 3 bases at V and 8 bases at J, with 10 bases between the two ends. In DNA, the CDR3 is TGTGCCAGTAGTATGGCAGGGCGAGGCTACACCTTC. It translates to CASSMAGRGYTF.

The rearrangement uses TRBV28 and TRBJ1-2; perhaps TRBD1 as D (5 bases). V lost 2 bases, J lost 5 bases, and 6 bases lay in between. The CDR3 is 12 residues long. The germline CDR1 and CDR2 sequences are MDHEN and SYDVKM. The CDR3 loop reads CASSLQGYGYTF. DNA of the CDR3: TGTGCCAGCAGTTTACAGGGATATGGCTACACCTTC.

This chain connects TRBV10-2 to TRBJ2-7; D may be TRBD1 (6 bases). V gave up 8 bases and J gave up 0 bases, with 11 bases separating them. The germline V gene has CDR1 WSHSY and CDR2 SAAADI. CDR3 length: 13 residues. The CDR3, as DNA: TGCGCCAGCCAGGGGCAAGGCTCCTACGAGCAGTACTTC. Translating it yields CASQGQGSYEQYF.

This chain joins TRBV5-1 and TRBJ2-2, with D perhaps TRBD1 (5 bases). Germline V CDR1 and CDR2: SGHRS, YFSETQ. The CDR3 sequence is 15 residues long. The V end was cut by 2 bases, the J end by 3 bases, with 11 bases between. CDR3 loop: CASSFREGDTGELFF. CDR3 DNA sequence: TGCGCCAGCAGCTTCAGGGAAGGCGACACCGGGGAGCTGTTTTTT.

This clone was recorded once. This chain connects TRBV18 to TRBJ1-3, with a possible D match to TRBD1 (6 bases). Trimming removed 9 bases at V and 4 bases at J, with 10 bases between. The CDR3 spans 12 residues. Looked up from germline, CDR1 is KGHSH and CDR2 is LQKENI. The CDR3 here is CASQGPGNTIYF. For the CDR3, the DNA is TGTGCCAGTCAGGGGCCGGGAAACACCATATATTTT.

The chain joins TRBV27 to TRBJ2-1; D perhaps matches TRBD2 (5 bases). CDR1 MNHEY and CDR2 SMNVEV come from the germline V gene (reference sequence). The V end lost 7 bases, the J end lost 7 bases, and 17 bases lay between the germline ends. The CDR3 covers 14 residues. As DNA, the CDR3 is TGTGCCAGCATTAGCTCGACTACCAGGAATGAGCAGTTCTTC. Translated, it gives CASISSTTRNEQFF.

The rearrangement joins TRBV3-1 (or the pseudogene TRBV3-2) to TRBJ1-2; D is ambiguous. The CDR3 sequence is 16 residues long. Germline-derived CDR1 and CDR2 are LGHDT and YNNKEL (reference sequence). V dropped 3 bases and J dropped 4 bases, with 18 bases sitting between them. The CDR3 DNA sequence: TGTGCCAGCAGCCATACCGCCAGCTTAGCCTCCTATGGCTACACCTTC. Translating it yields CASSHTASLASYGYTF.

V gene TRBV6-2 or TRBV6-3 combines with J gene TRBJ2-2; no clear D. V was cut by 5 bases and J by 9 bases, with 10 bases left in between. Germline CDR1 reads MNHEY; CDR2 reads SVGEGT. The CDR3 is 12 residues long. CDR3 protein: CASSQTARELFF. The CDR3 region has the DNA TGTGCCAGCAGTCAAACCGCGCGGGAGCTGTTTTTT.

With regard to this clone: The sample contains more than one DNA sequence encoding this CDR3. The chain couples TRBV12-3 or TRBV12-4 to TRBJ1-3; no reliable D call. The ends were cut back, 3 bases at V and 7 bases at J, with 4 bases in the middle. The CDR3 spans 11 residues. The CDR3 reads CASSFSNTIYF. CDR3 DNA: TGTGCCAGCAGTTTTAGTAACACCATATATTTT.